A selection of T cell receptor beta chains follows, all from one sample in a study of T cell responses to AZD1222 COVID-19 vaccine. Sequenced by immunoSEQ multiplex PCR; TCRdb stores in-frame clones only, minus some. This table holds fewer than 150,000 clones, more than 85% found once. The source material was peripheral blood, sampled on day 0 of AZD1222 vaccination. The receptors stem from an adult in good health. The CDR3 runs from the conserved cysteine through the conserved F or W. A D gene is named only where the DNA matches it firmly. Expanded clones get a size class; other rows say once, few or many, or leave the size out.

j_call	v_call	d_call	clone_size	cdr3_aa	cdr3_nt
TRBJ1-4	TRBV30	NA	NA	CAWSVSLTKLFF	TGTGCCTGGAGTGTTTCTCTTACTAAACTGTTTTTT
TRBJ1-1	TRBV4-3	TRBD1	NA	CASSPGTDLNTEAFF	TGCGCCAGCAGCCCAGGGACAGATTTAAACACTGAAGCTTTCTTT
TRBJ2-1	TRBV3-1/TRBV3-2	TRBD1	few	CASSQADRQANEQFF	TGTGCCAGCAGCCAAGCGGACAGGCAAGCGAATGAGCAGTTCTTC
TRBJ2-2	TRBV3-1/TRBV3-2	NA	NA	CASDSLGELFF	TGTGCCAGCGACAGTCTCGGGGAGCTGTTTTTT
TRBJ2-4	TRBV6-5	TRBD1	once	CASSSQGQGWNIQYF	TGTGCCAGCAGTTCGCAGGGACAGGGGTGGAACATTCAGTACTTC
TRBJ1-4	TRBV5-6	NA	few	CASSITHSNEKLFF	TGTGCCAGCAGCATCACCCACTCTAATGAAAAACTGTTTTTT
TRBJ1-1	TRBV5-4	TRBD1	once	CASSLKGTGGTSTEAFF	TGTGCCAGCAGCTTGAAAGGGACAGGGGGCACGTCGACTGAAGCTTTCTTT
TRBJ1-4	TRBV2	NA	NA	CASVERVGKLFF	TGTGCCAGCGTTGAGCGGGTCGGAAAACTGTTTTTT
TRBJ2-1	TRBV5-1	TRBD2	NA	CASSLAGGDNEQFF	TGCGCCAGCAGCTTGGCCGGGGGGGACAATGAGCAGTTCTTC
TRBJ2-1	TRBV10-3	TRBD2	NA	CATKTRLAGGLEQFF	TGTGCCACCAAAACGAGACTAGCGGGAGGGCTTGAGCAGTTCTTC
TRBJ2-7	TRBV5-1	TRBD1	NA	CASSLGDRGYEQYF	TGCGCCAGCAGCTTGGGGGACAGGGGCTACGAGCAGTACTTC
TRBJ1-3	TRBV12-3/TRBV12-4	NA	NA	CASSFLSTIYF	TGTGCCAGCAGTTTCTTGAGCACCATATATTTT
TRBJ1-2	TRBV5-1	TRBD1	NA	CASTTRQGASGYTF	TGCGCCAGTACTACTAGACAGGGGGCGAGCGGCTACACCTTC
TRBJ2-3	TRBV9	NA	NA	CASSQQADTQYF	TGTGCCAGCAGCCAGCAGGCAGATACGCAGTATTTT
TRBJ1-1	TRBV10-3	TRBD1	once	CAISDLLRGTEAFF	TGTGCCATCAGTGACCTCCTCAGGGGGACTGAAGCTTTCTTT
TRBJ2-1	TRBV27	NA	NA	CASSIYSKRAYNEQFF	TGTGCCAGCAGTATTTACAGCAAGCGGGCCTACAATGAGCAGTTCTTC
TRBJ2-1	TRBV10-3	NA	NA	CAISPGAGYNEQFF	TGTGCCATCAGTCCGGGGGCTGGCTACAATGAGCAGTTCTTC
TRBJ1-2	TRBV21-1	NA	NA	CASSNRVTWGYTF	TGTGCCAGCAGCAATCGGGTAACCTGGGGCTACACCTTC
TRBJ2-4	TRBV11-3	NA	NA	CASSSTVAKNIQYF	TGTGCCAGCAGCTCGACAGTAGCCAAAAACATTCAGTACTTC
TRBJ1-3	TRBV18	NA	once	CASSPPRGPTRRSNSGNTIYF	TGTGCCAGCTCACCACCCCGAGGGCCCACCCGGCGTTCGAACTCTGGAAACACCATATATTTT
TRBJ1-2	TRBV7-9	NA	NA	CASSSDNNYGYTF	TGCGCCAGCAGCAGCGACAATAACTATGGCTACACCTTC
TRBJ2-7	TRBV29-1	NA	many	CSVEKGEGYEQYF	TGCAGCGTTGAGAAGGGAGAAGGCTACGAGCAGTACTTC
TRBJ1-6	TRBV12-2	NA	NA	CASRLGGVFDSPLHF	TGTGCAAGTCGCTTAGGAGGGGTATTTGATTCACCCCTCCACTTT
TRBJ1-1	TRBV28	NA	NA	CASSFHQVNTEAFF	TGTGCCAGCAGTTTCCATCAGGTTAACACTGAAGCTTTCTTT
TRBJ2-1	TRBV18	TRBD2	NA	CASSPGTSGMGSSYNEQFF	TGTGCCAGCTCACCCGGGACTAGCGGGATGGGAAGCTCCTACAATGAGCAGTTCTTC
TRBJ1-1	TRBV3-1/TRBV3-2	TRBD1	NA	CASSPSDRGDTEAFF	TGTGCCAGCAGCCCTTCGGACAGGGGTGATACTGAAGCTTTCTTT